The next 5 T cell receptor beta chains were all read from a single sample in a study of blood T cell repertoires in COVID-19. Measured with immunoSEQ multiplex PCR; TCRdb has only the in-frame clones, and not every one. The sample records approximately 300,000 clones, 85% to 95% being singletons. Sequencing was done on a sample of PBMCs or T cells enriched from blood (not recorded which). The origin of the receptors is a woman aged 30 to 39 who had been exposed to COVID-19.

The chain recombines TRBV28 with TRBJ2-3, with D possibly being TRBD2 (6 bases). CDR3 length: 16 residues. Trimming cost V 2 bases and J 2 bases, with 14 bases left between them. CDR1 MDHEN and CDR2 SYDVKM come from the germline V gene. CDR3: CASSLRGSSYTDTQYF. In DNA form, the CDR3 reads TGTGCCAGCAGTTTACGGGGGTCCTCCTACACAGATACGCAGTATTTT.

The CDR3 nucleotides are TGCGCCAGCAGCCCGGATGTGGGAGGGCGTAATCAGCCCCAGCATTTT. Encoded protein: CASSPDVGGRNQPQHF. The rearrangement links TRBV4-3 to TRBJ1-5; D not resolved. CDR1 and CDR2 from the germline V gene are LGHNA and YSLEER. V lost 4 bases and J 4 bases, leaving 17 bases between the germline ends. The CDR3 has 16 amino acids.

V gene TRBV25-1 combines with J gene TRBJ1-4; D is possibly TRBD1 (6 bases). The CDR3 consists of 16 residues. CDR1 is MGHDK, CDR2 SYGVNS, per germline. Trimming pared 2 bases from V and 5 bases from J, leaving 15 bases between. CDR3 bases: TGTGCCAGCAGTGAAGCCCCAGGGGAGTTCAATGAAAAACTGTTTTTT. Translated: CASSEAPGEFNEKLFF. The entire variable domain, with the rest obtained from reference TRBV25-1 and TRBJ1-4, is as follows: EADIYQTPRYLVIGTGKKITLECSQTMGHDKMYWYQQDPGMELHLIHYSYGVNSTEKGDLSSESTVSRIRTEHFPLTLESARPSHTSQYLCASSEAPGEFNEKLFFGSGTQLSVL.

The V gene is TRBV2, the J gene TRBJ1-2; 7 bases are a match to TRBD1. J was trimmed by 2 bases and V by 5 bases; bases with no gene match: 8. This CDR3 comprises 15 residues. The germline gives CDR1 SNHLY, CDR2 FYNNEI. CDR3 in DNA: TGTGCCAGCAGTCTGGACAGGACCCCCAACTATGGCTACACCTTC. Residues: CASSLDRTPNYGYTF. The entire variable domain, with the rest obtained from reference TRBV2 and TRBJ1-2, is as follows: EPEVTQTPSHQVTQMGQEVILRCVPISNHLYFYWYRQILGQKVEFLVSFYNNEISEKSEIFDDQFSVERPDGSNFTLKIRSTKLEDSAMYFCASSLDRTPNYGYTFGSGTRLTVV.

The chain is built from TRBV27 and TRBJ1-3, with D unclear. The CDR3 is 14 residues long. CDR1 MNHEY and CDR2 SMNVEV come from the germline V gene (reference sequence). The V end was cut by 2 bases, the J end by 0 bases, with 5 bases between. This CDR3 reads CASSLTSSGNTIYF. CDR3 nucleotide sequence: TGTGCCAGCAGTTTAACCAGCTCTGGAAACACCATATATTTT.